This TCR beta chain was profiled in a study of response to subunit inactivated influenza vaccine. Study-level results: Authors suggested each seasonal influenza vaccination recruits few new T cells.

TCRdb recomputed calls from the RT-PCR reads with MiXCR, one row per CDR3 protein. Seen here are roughly 780,000 distinct CDR3 sequences, approximately 18% observed once, and the top ten hold roughly a tenth. A word on this clonotype: As yet, its antigen is unknown. An end of the junction differs from the germline gene, which may be a read error.

This CDR3 has 12 amino acids. The V and J genes are TRBV12-3 or TRBV12-4 and TRBJ2-1; 9 bases fit TRBD2. The TCR originated in a man aged 45-65 years who received an inactivated influenza vaccine. The sequencing here drew on PBMCs from blood, taken roughly 5 days after vaccination. CDR3 loop: CASSPIAGELFF. CDR3 bases: TGTGCCAGCAGTCCTATAGCGGGAGAGCTGTTCTTC.